This passage covers 2 T cell receptor beta chains from one sample sequenced in a study of T cells in Graves' hyperthyroidism and ophthalmopathy. From RNA transcripts, TCR beta CDR3 regions were amplified. The HTBI primer set served for first-round RT-PCR of the TCR CDR3. TCRdb processed the multiplex PCR reads anew with MiXCR; each CDR3 protein has one entry. This table holds hundreds of thousands of distinct CDR3 sequences, roughly 13% found once. Sequenced sample: blood. Receptor source: a woman between 25 and 40 years old with Graves' hyperthyroidism that later progressed to Graves' ophthalmopathy.

This clonotype was seen repeatedly, ten times or more. The V and J genes are TRBV28 and TRBJ2-3, with 9 bases fitting TRBD2. The germline V gene has CDR1 MDHEN and CDR2 SYDVKM. The CDR3 totals 12 residues. V lost 7 bases and J lost 14; bases outside the gene matches: 10. The CDR3 nucleotides read TGTGCCAGCACCCTTTCCGGGACTAGCCCGTATTTT. Residues: CASTLSGTSPYF.

This clonotype was counted many times. The chain has TRBV12-3 or TRBV12-4 and TRBJ2-1; D is ambiguous. The CDR3 is 13 residues long. Trimming stripped 3 bases from V and 5 bases from J, with 8 bases between. Written as DNA, the CDR3 is TGTGCCAGCAGTTTTGGCCTCAACAATGAGCAGTTCTTC. It yields the protein CASSFGLNNEQFF.